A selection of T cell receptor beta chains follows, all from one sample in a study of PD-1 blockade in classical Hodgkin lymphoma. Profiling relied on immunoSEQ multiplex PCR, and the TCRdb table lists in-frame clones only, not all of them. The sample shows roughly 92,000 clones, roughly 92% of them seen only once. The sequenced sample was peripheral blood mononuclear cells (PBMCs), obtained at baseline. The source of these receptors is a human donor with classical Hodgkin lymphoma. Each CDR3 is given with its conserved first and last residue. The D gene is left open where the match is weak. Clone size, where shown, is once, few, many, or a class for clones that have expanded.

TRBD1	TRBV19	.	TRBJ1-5	TGTGCCAGTAGTCCACGAGGACCCACAGGGGGCGGGGAGCCCCAGCATTTT	CASSPRGPTGGGEPQHF
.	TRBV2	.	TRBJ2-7	TGTGCCAGCACCGAGGGGTTTCCCCCCGAGCAGTACTTC	CASTEGFPPEQYF
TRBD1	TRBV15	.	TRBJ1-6	TGTGCCACCAGCAGGAATTACCAAAACAGGGGGCGGGCCTCCTATAATTCACCCCTCCACTTT	CATSRNYQNRGRASYNSPLHF
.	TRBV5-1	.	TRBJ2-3	TGCGCCAGCAGCTTGAGTGGGGTGGGAACAGATACGCAGTATTTT	CASSLSGVGTDTQYF
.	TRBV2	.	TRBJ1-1	TGTGCCAGCAAGCACCCCTACCAGGGGAACACTGAAGCTTTCTTT	CASKHPYQGNTEAFF
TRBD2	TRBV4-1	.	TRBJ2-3	TGCGCCAGCAGCCAAGGGAGGAAATATAGCGGGATGCCAGATACGCAGTATTTT	CASSQGRKYSGMPDTQYF
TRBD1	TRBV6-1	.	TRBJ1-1	TGTGCCAGCAGTGTGGACAGGGTCGTAACTGAAGCTTTCTTT	CASSVDRVVTEAFF
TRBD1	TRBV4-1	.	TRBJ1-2	TGCGCCAGCAGCCGAGAACAGGGGGCAGGAGGCTACACCTTC	CASSREQGAGGYTF
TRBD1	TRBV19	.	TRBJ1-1	TGTGCCAGTAGTCCTCGGACAGGGATGAACACTGAAGCTTTCTTT	CASSPRTGMNTEAFF
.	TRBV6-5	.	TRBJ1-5	TGTGCCAGCAGTCCCGGACAGACTTGGCAGCCCCAGCATTTT	CASSPGQTWQPQHF
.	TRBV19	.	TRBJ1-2	TGTGCCAGTAGTACAGGGGCAAACTATGGCTACACCTTC	CASSTGANYGYTF
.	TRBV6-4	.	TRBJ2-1	TGTGCCAGCAGTGACACCTACGGGAGCAGGTACAATGAGCAGTTCTTC	CASSDTYGSRYNEQFF
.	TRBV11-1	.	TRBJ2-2	TGTGCCAGCAGCCTCATTGACAGATGGAACACCGGGGAGCTGTTTTTT	CASSLIDRWNTGELFF
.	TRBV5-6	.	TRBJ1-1	TGTGCCAGCAGCTTGGGAGAGGCGAACACTGAAGCTTTCTTT	CASSLGEANTEAFF
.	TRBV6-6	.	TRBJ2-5	TGTGCCAGCAGTCCGAGGTTAATGTGGGAGACCCAGTACTTC	CASSPRLMWETQYF
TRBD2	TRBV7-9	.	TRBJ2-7	TGTGCCAGCTGGGGGACTAGCGGGCCTCTTTCCTACGAGCAGTACTTC	CASWGTSGPLSYEQYF
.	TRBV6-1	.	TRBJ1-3	TGTGCCAGCAGTGTAGCGAACACCATATATTTT	CASSVANTIYF
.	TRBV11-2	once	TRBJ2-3	TGTGCCAGCTGCTCTTGGCCCTGCACAGATACGCAGTATTTT	CASCSWPCTDTQYF
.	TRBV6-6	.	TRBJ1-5	TGTGCCAGCAGCCCCGGGCCCCTCAATCAGCCCCAGCATTTT	CASSPGPLNQPQHF
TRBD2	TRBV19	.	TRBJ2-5	TGTGCCAGTAGTCGGAGGCGGACTAGCGGGGTCCAAGAGACCCAGTACTTC	CASSRRRTSGVQETQYF
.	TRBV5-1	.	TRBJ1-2	TGCGCCAGCAGCTTACAGGAGAACTATGGCTACACCTTC	CASSLQENYGYTF
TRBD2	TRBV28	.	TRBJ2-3	TGTGCCAGCAGTTTAGGCCCCGGGACTAGCGTCACAGATACGCAGTATTTT	CASSLGPGTSVTDTQYF
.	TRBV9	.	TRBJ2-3	TGTGCCAGCAGCGTAGAAGCGAGGATCACAGATACGCAGTATTTT	CASSVEARITDTQYF
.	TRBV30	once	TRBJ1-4	TGTGCCTGTTCAGGGGCCCTGGGTGAAAAACTGTTTTTT	CACSGALGEKLFF
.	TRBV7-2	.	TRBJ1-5	TGTGCCAGCAGCTCGCACAGGGCTCAGCCCCAGCATTTT	CASSSHRAQPQHF
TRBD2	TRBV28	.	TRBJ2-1	TGTGCCAGCAGTTCAAGGACTAGTGGTGAGCAGTTCTTC	CASSSRTSGEQFF
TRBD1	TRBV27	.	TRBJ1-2	TGTGCCAGCAGGGACAGGGAGAATGGCTACACCTTC	CASRDRENGYTF
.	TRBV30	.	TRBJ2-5	TGTGCCTGGGCTAGAAGGAGGGGGGTTCAAGAGACCCAGTACTTC	CAWARRRGVQETQYF
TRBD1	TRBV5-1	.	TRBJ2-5	TGCGCCAGCAGGAAGATCCAGGGGGCATCGGCAGAGACCCAGTACTTC	CASRKIQGASAETQYF
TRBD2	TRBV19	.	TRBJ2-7	TGTGCCAGTAGCGCCGCGACTAGCGGGAGCTACGAGCAGTACTTC	CASSAATSGSYEQYF
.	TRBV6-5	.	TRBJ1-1	TGTGCCAGCCGGGTGGGGGGGCAGAACACTGAAGCTTTCTTT	CASRVGGQNTEAFF
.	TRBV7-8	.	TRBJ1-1	TGTGCCAGCAGCTCTCACAGGGCGAAGAACACTGAAGCTTTCTTT	CASSSHRAKNTEAFF
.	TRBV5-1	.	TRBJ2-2	TGCGCCAGCAGCTTCGGCGGAGTTAACACCGGGGAGCTGTTTTTT	CASSFGGVNTGELFF
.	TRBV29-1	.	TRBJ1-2	TGCAGCGTTGAAGGTGGGTTAGGAGGCTACACCTTC	CSVEGGLGGYTF
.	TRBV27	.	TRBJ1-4	TGTGCCAGCAGTCTGGACCCAAGGGAAAAACTGTTTTTT	CASSLDPREKLFF
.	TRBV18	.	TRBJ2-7	TGTGCCAGCTCACCTGACGGAAGCTCCTACGAGCAGTACTTC	CASSPDGSSYEQYF
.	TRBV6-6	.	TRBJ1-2	TGTGCCAGCAGTGCACCCGGGGTTGGCTATGGCTACACCTTC	CASSAPGVGYGYTF
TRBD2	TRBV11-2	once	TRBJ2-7	TGTGCCAGCAGCTTTCTACCTGGGACTAGTAACTACGAGCAGTACTTC	CASSFLPGTSNYEQYF
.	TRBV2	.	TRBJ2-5	TGTGCCAGCAGCCCTGTCTTCCAAGAGACCCAGTACTTC	CASSPVFQETQYF
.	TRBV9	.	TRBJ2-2	TGTGCCAGCAGCGTACAGGCGAACACCGGGGAGCTGTTTTTT	CASSVQANTGELFF
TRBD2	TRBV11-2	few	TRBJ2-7	TGTGCCAGCAGCTGGAGCGGGACTAGCGCCTACGAGCAGTACTTC	CASSWSGTSAYEQYF
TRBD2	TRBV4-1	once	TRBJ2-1	TGCGCCAGCAGCCAAGATTACGTCGGGACTAGCTGGGGCTATGAGCAGTTCTTC	CASSQDYVGTSWGYEQFF
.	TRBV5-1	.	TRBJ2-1	TGCGCCAGCAGCCTCAAACTACAGGGAGATGAGCAGTTCTTC	CASSLKLQGDEQFF
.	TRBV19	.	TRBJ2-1	TGTGCCAGTACAGACGAGGGGATGGGATACAATGAGCAGTTCTTC	CASTDEGMGYNEQFF
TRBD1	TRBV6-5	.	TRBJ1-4	TGTGCCAGCAGTCAAAAGACAGGGACCGAAAAACTGTTTTTT	CASSQKTGTEKLFF
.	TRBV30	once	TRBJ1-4	TGTGCCTGGGTGACGGCAGGGAATGAAAAACTGTTTTTT	CAWVTAGNEKLFF
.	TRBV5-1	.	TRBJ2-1	TGCGCCAGCAGCTTGTATCTCGGACCGGGTGAGCAGTTCTTC	CASSLYLGPGEQFF
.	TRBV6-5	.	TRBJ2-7	TGTGCCAGCAGTTACGACACCGACGCTTACTACGAGCAGTACTTC	CASSYDTDAYYEQYF
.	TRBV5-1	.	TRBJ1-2	TGCGCCAGCAGCTTGGTAGGCTCAGCGATGGGGTATGGCTACACCTTC	CASSLVGSAMGYGYTF
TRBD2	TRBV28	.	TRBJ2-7	TGTGCCAGCAGTTTACTAGCGGGAGGGGCCCACTCCTACGAGCAGTACTTC	CASSLLAGGAHSYEQYF
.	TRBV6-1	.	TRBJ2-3	TGTGCCAGCAGTGTAGAAGGGAAGCGCACAGATACGCAGTATTTT	CASSVEGKRTDTQYF
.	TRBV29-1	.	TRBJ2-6	TGCAGCGTTGAAGAAGGGGCGTCGGGTGGTGGGGCCAACGTCCTGACTTTC	CSVEEGASGGGANVLTF